These 18 T cell receptor beta chains were sequenced from one sample in a study of cytomegalovirus exposure and HLA in healthy donors. With 60 Vbeta and 13 Jbeta primers, the PCR was carried out. Repertoires were generated with immunoSEQ multiplex PCR, while TCRdb's copy carries only in-frame clones and drops some. The table lists about 200,000 clones, approximately 79% of them singletons, with around 1.7% in the top ten. Sequencing was performed on PBMCs. These receptors came from a man aged 50-60 years in good health and CMV-seronegative.

Of note for this clone: The junction does not match germline at one end; this may be a read error. Within the sample, other DNA sequences also encode this same CDR3. In DNA, the CDR3 is TGCGCTAGCAGCTTCGGACAGACCACCCCTGGCTACACCTTC. This codes for CASSFGQTTPGYTF. V is TRBV5-1 and J is TRBJ1-2; TRBD1 might be the D (6 bases). Germline-derived CDR1 and CDR2 are SGHRS and YFSETQ. The CDR3 covers 14 residues. The full variable domain, with the rest looked up from reference TRBV5-1 and TRBJ1-2, is KAGVTQTPRYLIKTRGQQVTLSCSPISGHRSVSWYQQTPGQGLQFLFEYFSETQRNKGNFPGRFSGRQFSNSRSEMNVSTLELGDSALYLCASSFGQTTPGYTFGSGTRLTVV.

J is TRBJ2-1 and V is TRBV2; 9 nucleotides agree with TRBD2. CDR3 length: 14 residues. CDR1 is SNHLY and CDR2 is FYNNEI in the germline V gene. Unmatched junction bases numbered 5, after V lost 1 base and J lost 10 bases. CDR3 nucleotides: TGTGCCAGCAGTGAAGAAGCTAGCGGGACAGAGCAGTTCTTC. Translated, it gives CASSEEASGTEQFF.

This chain connects TRBV14 to TRBJ2-3, with TRBD2 matching 10 bases. The CDR3 is made up of 19 amino acids. V was clipped by 0 bases and J by 1 base; unmatched bases: 10. The V gene's germline CDR1 is SGHDN and CDR2 FVKESK. The CDR3 region has the DNA TGTGCCAGCAGCCAAGACCCCACGCTAGCGGGAGTAGGCACAGATACGCAGTATTTT. This codes for CASSQDPTLAGVGTDTQYF.

The chain recombines TRBV4-1 with TRBJ2-1, with D maybe TRBD2 (6 bases). From germline, CDR1 is MGHRA and CDR2 YSYEKL. The germline V and J ends were trimmed by 0 bases and 0 bases, with 6 bases remaining between them. There are 15 residues in the CDR3. As DNA, the CDR3 is TGCGCCAGCAGCCAAGACGGGAGCTCCTACAATGAGCAGTTCTTC. It translates to CASSQDGSSYNEQFF.

The chain uses TRBV7-2 and TRBJ2-7, with D hard to call. The germline V gene has CDR1 SGHTA and CDR2 FQGNSA. Trimming removed 1 base at V and 4 bases at J, with 8 bases between. The CDR3 is made up of 13 amino acids. The CDR3 region is CASSLEAWYEQYF. The CDR3 DNA reads TGTGCCAGCAGCTTAGAAGCTTGGTACGAGCAGTACTTC.

J is TRBJ1-4 and V is TRBV7-3, with D tentatively TRBD1 (6 bases). Per the germline V gene, CDR1 is SGHTA and CDR2 is FQGTGA. The CDR3 loop spans 19 amino acids. V was pared by 2 bases and J by 4 bases, with 23 bases between. The CDR3 DNA reads TGTGCCAGCAGCTTACATCCCACCGCGGCGGGGGCAAGTAATGAAAAACTGTTTTTT. It is translated as CASSLHPTAAGASNEKLFF.

This clone was seen just once. The V call is TRBV21-1, the J call TRBJ1-1. TRBV21-1 is tagged as a pseudogene. The CDR3 has 16 residues. In DNA, the CDR3 is TGTGCCAGCAGCCTCGGAGGGAGCACCCTTAACACTGAAGCTTTCTTT. Translated, it gives CASSLGGSTLNTEAFF.

The chain employs TRBV5-4 and TRBJ2-5; D possibly corresponds to TRBD1 (6 bases). With the DNA end fitting TRBJ2-7 better, the J assignment may be wrong. Germline lookup yields CDR1 SGHNT and CDR2 YYREEE (reference sequence). This CDR3 comprises 15 residues. CDR3 DNA: TGTGCCAGCAGCCCCTCTTTGGGGGCTCGGGACGAGCAGTACTTC. Its translation: CASSPSLGARDEQYF.

V is TRBV6-1 and J is TRBJ1-1, with 8 bases that match TRBD1. Germline assignment: CDR1 MNHNS and CDR2 SASEGT. V gave up 4 bases and J gave up 7 bases; unmatched junction bases: 8. This CDR3 has 14 residues. CDR3 nucleotides: TGTGCCAGCAGTGGCGGACAGGGAAAGATTGAAGCTTTCTTT. Translation gives CASSGGQGKIEAFF.

The chain recombines TRBV9 with TRBJ2-2; maybe TRBD1 (7 bases). V shed 0 bases and J shed 5 bases, with 11 bases lying between them. Per germline, CDR1 SGDLS and CDR2 YYNGEE. The CDR3 covers 15 residues. The CDR3 here is CASSVAGGGTGELFF. The CDR3 DNA reads TGTGCCAGCAGCGTAGCAGGGGGAGGTACCGGGGAGCTGTTTTTT.

The V gene is TRBV5-4, the J gene TRBJ2-7, with 10 bases matching TRBD2. The germline V gene has CDR1 SGHNT and CDR2 YYREEE (reference sequence). V trimming: 1 base; J trimming: 0 bases; junction bases outside the gene matches: 4. The CDR3 covers 16 residues. CDR3 nucleotides: TGTGCCAGCAGCTTGCTGGCTAGCGGGGGCTCCTACGAGCAGTACTTC. It encodes CASSLLASGGSYEQYF.

In its sample, this clone was seen once. The rearrangement uses TRBV5-6 and TRBJ1-2; D gene unclear. Germline V gene data show CDR1 as SGHDT and CDR2 as YYEEEE. V lost 5 bases, J lost 7 bases, and 18 bases lay in between. This CDR3 comprises 14 residues. CDR3: CASRLPAEEAGYTF. The DNA for the CDR3 is TGTGCCAGCAGACTCCCCGCGGAGGAGGCTGGCTACACCTTC.

This clone occurred a few times. V usage is TRBV4-1 and J usage is TRBJ2-4, with 12 nucleotides matching TRBD2. The CDR3 extends over 21 amino acids. V gave up 1 base and J gave up 0 bases; unmatched junction bases: 13. Germline values: CDR1 MGHRA, CDR2 YSYEKL. The CDR3 DNA reads TGCGCCAGCAGCCAAGGGCTAGCGGGAGGGCCTCAAAACCTAGCCAAAAACATTCAGTACTTC. It codes for CASSQGLAGGPQNLAKNIQYF.

The V call is TRBV6-5, the J call TRBJ1-2, with 7 bases matching TRBD1. The CDR3 spans 15 residues. Per the germline V gene, CDR1 is MNHEY and CDR2 is SVGAGI. V shed 5 bases and J 4 bases; nucleotides not matched to a gene: 10. The CDR3 sequence: CASSPRQGSAYGYTF. The CDR3 bases are TGTGCCAGCAGTCCGCGACAGGGCTCAGCCTATGGCTACACCTTC.

The chain links TRBV12-5 to TRBJ2-3; 9 bases map to TRBD1. From germline, CDR1 is LGHNT and CDR2 FRNRAP. The CDR3 totals 15 residues. Trimming took 7 bases from V and 0 from J; bases not matched to a gene: 5. For the CDR3, the DNA is TGTGCTAGTGCCAAGGGACAGGGTAGCACAGATACGCAGTATTTT. Its translation is CASAKGQGSTDTQYF.

This sequence joins TRBV9 and TRBJ1-3, with D possibly being TRBD1 (6 bases). Between the trimmed V and J ends, which lost 4 bases and 4 bases, there was a span of 18 bases. Germline CDR1 SGDLS, CDR2 YYNGEE. The CDR3 runs 16 residues. The CDR3 spells CASSILKGDPGNTIYF. The CDR3, as DNA: TGTGCCAGCAGCATCCTAAAGGGGGATCCCGGAAACACCATATATTTT.

The V gene is TRBV2, the J gene TRBJ2-1; D may be TRBD2 (6 bases). Germline loops: CDR1 SNHLY, CDR2 FYNNEI. The CDR3 is 14 residues long. Between the trimmed V and J ends, which lost 8 bases and 0 bases, there was a span of 11 bases. CDR3 loop: CASCLARSYNEQFF. The DNA of the CDR3 is TGTGCCAGCTGTCTAGCGCGCTCCTACAATGAGCAGTTCTTC. The variable domain in full, with the rest retrieved from reference TRBV2 and TRBJ2-1, is EPEVTQTPSHQVTQMGQEVILRCVPISNHLYFYWYRQILGQKVEFLVSFYNNEISEKSEIFDDQFSVERPDGSNFTLKIRSTKLEDSAMYFCASCLARSYNEQFFGPGTRLTVL.

In its sample, this clone was seen a few times. This sequence joins TRBV6-5 and TRBJ1-1; 7 positions agree with TRBD1. Germline assignment: CDR1 MNHEY and CDR2 SVGAGI. This CDR3 comprises 15 residues. After removal of 0 bases from V and 5 bases from J, the junction contained 6 bases not matched to a gene. Here the CDR3 reads CASSYSNRGGTEAFF. In DNA, the CDR3 is TGTGCCAGCAGTTACTCTAACAGGGGAGGTACTGAAGCTTTCTTT.